This T cell receptor (beta chain) emerged from a study of OX40 agonist ivuxolimab in advanced cancers. Study at large: Each patient was given ivuxolimab into a vein every 2 weeks, at 0.01 to 10 mg/kg. The study, taken as a whole, reports: CD4+ and CD8+ blood T cells expanded clonally by week 6 at 0.1 to 3.0 mg/kg.

J was trimmed by 1 base and V by 1 base; bases with no gene match: 3. The CDR3 covers 16 residues. Germline loops: CDR1 SGHRS, CDR2 YFSETQ. With respect to this clone: Its antigen is unidentified.

This table comes from immunoSEQ multiplex PCR, and its TCRdb copy is limited to in-frame clones, with some not included. Of 25,000 to 30,000 clones in the sample, 75% to 85% were seen once. The sequencing used CD4+ or CD8+ T cells sorted from blood, collected in a trial of the OX40 agonist ivuxolimab. This TCR came from an adult with an advanced solid tumor such as melanoma, head and neck, liver or kidney cancer. J is TRBJ2-2 and V is TRBV5-1; 8 bases align to TRBD1. The CDR3: CASSLRTGGNTGELFF. CDR3 coding DNA: TGCGCCAGCAGCTTGAGAACAGGGGGGAACACCGGGGAGCTGTTTTTT.